A selection of T cell receptor beta chains follows, all from one sample in a study of cytomegalovirus exposure and HLA in healthy donors. Profiled with immunoSEQ multiplex PCR; TCRdb holds only in-frame clones, not every one. There are about 190,000 clones in the sample; about four fifths occur only once, and less than 6% lies in the top ten. Source material: PBMCs. Receptors originate from a woman aged 25-40 years in good health and CMV-seropositive. CDR3s include the opening cysteine and the closing phenylalanine or tryptophan. The order of the fields is J gene, D gene, clone size, V gene, CDR3 DNA, CDR3 protein. D genes are given only for firm matches. Some rows have no size entry. The others give once, few or many, or a class for an expanded clone.

TRBJ2-5 - once TRBV19 TGTGCCAGTAGCGGGGATGCGGAGACCCAGTACTTC CASSGDAETQYF
TRBJ1-6 - - TRBV2 TGTGCCAGCAGTGAAGAAGGGGCCGGCTCCTATAATTCACCCCTCCACTTT CASSEEGAGSYNSPLHF
TRBJ2-7 - once TRBV7-6 TGTGCCATGCGACTCCTCTACGAGCAGTACTTC CAMRLLYEQYF
TRBJ1-2 TRBD1 few TRBV6-5 TGTGCCAGCAGTTACGGACAGGTCTATGGCTACACCTTC CASSYGQVYGYTF
TRBJ1-3 - - TRBV25-1 TGTGCCAGCAGTGAATGGAGGTCGGACTCTGGAAACACCATATATTTT CASSEWRSDSGNTIYF
TRBJ1-3 - - TRBV9 TGTGCCAGCAGCGCAGGAACAGTTTACTCTGGAAACACCATATATTTT CASSAGTVYSGNTIYF
TRBJ2-1 TRBD2 few TRBV5-4 TGTGCCAGCAGCTTGGGACTAGCGGGGTTCAATGAGCAGTTCTTC CASSLGLAGFNEQFF
TRBJ1-1 - - TRBV19 TGTGCCAGTAGATCCCCCGCTAATGAAGCTTTCTTT CASRSPANEAFF
TRBJ1-4 TRBD1 - TRBV2 TGTGCCAGCACCAAAAGCGGGACAGGGCTTAGGACTAATGAAAAACTGTTTTTT CASTKSGTGLRTNEKLFF
TRBJ1-5 TRBD1 - TRBV19 TGTGCCAGTAGTACCTCTTGGACAGGAAGTAATCAGCCCCAGCATTTT CASSTSWTGSNQPQHF
TRBJ1-1 TRBD1 - TRBV2 TGTGCCAGCAGTCGCACAACGATGGACAGGAATGATGCTTTCTTT CASSRTTMDRNDAFF
TRBJ2-1 TRBD2 - TRBV5-1 TGCGCCAGCTCTTGGTTAGCCCCGGGACTAGCGGGAGTAGGGACCTACAATGAGCAGTTCTTC CASSWLAPGLAGVGTYNEQFF
TRBJ1-5 TRBD1 - TRBV6-6 TGTGCCAGCACCTCCGGGACAGGGGCTCAGCCCCAGCATTTT CASTSGTGAQPQHF
TRBJ1-1 - - TRBV7-6 TGTGCCAGCAGCTTAGCTAGCGGGCAGGGCACTGAAGCTTTCTTT CASSLASGQGTEAFF
TRBJ1-2 - - TRBV7-9 TGTGCCAGCAGCGCGTTCTCTTCTTACTACACCTTC CASSAFSSYYTF
TRBJ2-7 - - TRBV10-3 TGTGCCATCAGTGGCCCGGGGAGCTCCTACGAGCAGTACTTC CAISGPGSSYEQYF
TRBJ2-3 - - TRBV14 TGTGCCAGCAGCCAATACCCCGGGACTCTAGGAGACACAGATACGCAGTATTTT CASSQYPGTLGDTDTQYF
TRBJ2-7 - - TRBV23-1 TGCGCCAGCAGTCCCCCCGGGGAGCGGGCGAACTACGAGCAGTACTTC CASSPPGERANYEQYF
TRBJ2-7 - - TRBV27 TGTGCCACTTCATCTCTGGTGGGGGCAACCTACGAGCAGTACTTC CATSSLVGATYEQYF
TRBJ2-7 TRBD2 - TRBV4-3 TGCGCCAGCAGCTCCTTTCCTAGCGGGGGTTACGAGCAGTACTTC CASSSFPSGGYEQYF
TRBJ2-1 - few TRBV29-1 TGCAGCGTTCAGGGTGGTAGATGCGAGCAGTTCTTC CSVQGGRCEQFF